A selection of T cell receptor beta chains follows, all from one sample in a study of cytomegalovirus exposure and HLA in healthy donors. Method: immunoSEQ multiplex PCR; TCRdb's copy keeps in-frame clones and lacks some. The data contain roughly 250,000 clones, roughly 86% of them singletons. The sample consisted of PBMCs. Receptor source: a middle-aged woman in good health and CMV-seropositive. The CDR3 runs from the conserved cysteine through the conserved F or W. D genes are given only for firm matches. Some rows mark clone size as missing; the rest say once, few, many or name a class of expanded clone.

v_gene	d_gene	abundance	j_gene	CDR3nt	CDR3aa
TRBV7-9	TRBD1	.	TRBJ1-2	TGTGCCAGCACCGAAGGACAGGACTTTAACTATGGCTACACCTTC	CASTEGQDFNYGYTF
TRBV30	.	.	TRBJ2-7	TGTGCCGCTGCGACCCCGACAGGCCGATACGAGCAGTACTTC	CAAATPTGRYEQYF
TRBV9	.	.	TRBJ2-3	TGTGCCAGCAGCCCCCTACTCACAGATACGCAGTATTTT	CASSPLLTDTQYF
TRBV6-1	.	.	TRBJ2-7	TGTGCCAGCAAACCGGGACACATATCCTACGAGCAGTACTTC	CASKPGHISYEQYF
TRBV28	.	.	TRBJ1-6	TGTGCCAGCAGTTTAAGGACAGCGTATTCACCCCTCCACTTT	CASSLRTAYSPLHF
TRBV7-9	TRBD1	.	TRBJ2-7	TGTGCCAGCAGCGCTAACGCGGGACAGGGGGCCGAGCAGTACTTC	CASSANAGQGAEQYF
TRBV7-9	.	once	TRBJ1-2	TGTGCCACGATCAGACAGACTAACTATGGCTACACCTTC	CATIRQTNYGYTF
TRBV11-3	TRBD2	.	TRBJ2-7	TGTGCCAGCAACCGACTAGCGAGTCTCTACGAGCAGTACTTC	CASNRLASLYEQYF
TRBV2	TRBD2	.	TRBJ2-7	TGTGCCAGCATGGGATCCAGCGGGAGTGTGGTGCAGTACTTC	CASMGSSGSVVQYF
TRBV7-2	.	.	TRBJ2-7	TGTGCCAGCAGCTTAGGACATCGCTCCTACGAGCAGTACTTC	CASSLGHRSYEQYF
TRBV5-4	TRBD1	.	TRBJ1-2	TGTGCCAGCAGCTTGGATGCGACAGGGGGTGACGGCTACACCTTC	CASSLDATGGDGYTF
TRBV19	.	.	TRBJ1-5	TGTGCCAGTAGTCCAACCGGGGGTGGGAGACAGCCCCAGCATTTT	CASSPTGGGRQPQHF
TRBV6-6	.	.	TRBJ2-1	TGTGCCAGCAGCCCCGGGACTTTCCATGAGCAGTTCTTC	CASSPGTFHEQFF
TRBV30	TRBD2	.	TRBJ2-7	TGTGCCTGGAGTAACGGACTAGCGGCCTACGAGCAGTACTTC	CAWSNGLAAYEQYF
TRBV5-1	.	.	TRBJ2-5	TGCGCCAGCAAATTGGAAGGACTCAAGCTCCAAGAGACCCAGTACTTC	CASKLEGLKLQETQYF
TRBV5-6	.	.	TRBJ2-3	TGTGCCAGCAGCTTGGGATCATGGCCAGATACGCAGTATTTT	CASSLGSWPDTQYF
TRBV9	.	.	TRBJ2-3	TGTGCCAGCAGCGTAGGAGGGACAGATACGCAGTATTTT	CASSVGGTDTQYF
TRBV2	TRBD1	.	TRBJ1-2	TGTGCCAGCCAGGGGCCGGGACAGGGAGTCTACACCTTC	CASQGPGQGVYTF
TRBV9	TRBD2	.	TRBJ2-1	TGTGCCAGCAGCCTCGAGGGACTAGCGTCCTACAATGAGCAGTTCTTC	CASSLEGLASYNEQFF
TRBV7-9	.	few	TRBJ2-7	TGTGCCAGCAGCAAGACAGGTATCCCCCCTCTCGTCGAGCAGTACTTC	CASSKTGIPPLVEQYF
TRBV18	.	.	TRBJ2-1	TGTGCCAGCTCACCGAATAGCTTACCCAATGAGCAGTTCTTC	CASSPNSLPNEQFF
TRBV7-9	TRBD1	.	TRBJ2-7	TGTGCCAGCAGCCTCCGACAGGGTTCGCTGGGCGAGCAGTACTTC	CASSLRQGSLGEQYF
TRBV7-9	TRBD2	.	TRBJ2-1	TGTGCCAGCAGCTTAGCTAGCGGGAGCTGGAATGAGCAGTTCTTC	CASSLASGSWNEQFF
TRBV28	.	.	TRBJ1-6	TGTGCCAGCAGTTTAGGGCCAGGGAATTCACCCCTCCACTTT	CASSLGPGNSPLHF
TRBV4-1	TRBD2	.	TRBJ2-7	TGCGCCAGCAGCCAAGGGGATAGCGGGGACTACGAGCAGTACTTC	CASSQGDSGDYEQYF
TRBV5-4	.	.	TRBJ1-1	TGTGCCAGCAGCCCGGTGTGGGACTGGGAGAACACTGAAGCTTTCTTT	CASSPVWDWENTEAFF
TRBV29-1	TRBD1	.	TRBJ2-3	TGCAGCGTTGGGGGACAGGGCAGCACAGATACGCAGTATTTT	CSVGGQGSTDTQYF
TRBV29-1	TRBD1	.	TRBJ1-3	TGCAGCGTTAATTTCGGTCGGTCGGACAGGGGTGGAAACACCATATATTTT	CSVNFGRSDRGGNTIYF